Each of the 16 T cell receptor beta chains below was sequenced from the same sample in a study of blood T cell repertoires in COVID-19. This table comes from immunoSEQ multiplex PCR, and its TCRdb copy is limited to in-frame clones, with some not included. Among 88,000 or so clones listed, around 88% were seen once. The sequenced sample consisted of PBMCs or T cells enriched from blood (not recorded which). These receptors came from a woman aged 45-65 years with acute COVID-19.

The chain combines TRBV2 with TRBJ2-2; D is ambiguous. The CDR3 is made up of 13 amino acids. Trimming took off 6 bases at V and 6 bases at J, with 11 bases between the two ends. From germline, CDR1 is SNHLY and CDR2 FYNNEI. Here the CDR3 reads CASRSVASGELFF. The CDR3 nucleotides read TGTGCCAGCAGATCGGTAGCCTCCGGGGAGCTGTTTTTT.

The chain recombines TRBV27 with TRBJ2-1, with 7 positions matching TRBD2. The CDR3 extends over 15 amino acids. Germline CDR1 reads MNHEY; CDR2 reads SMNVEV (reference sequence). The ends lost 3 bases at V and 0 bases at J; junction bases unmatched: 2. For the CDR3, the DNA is TGTGCCAGCAGTTTGAGACTAGCCTCCTACAATGAGCAGTTCTTC. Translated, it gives CASSLRLASYNEQFF.

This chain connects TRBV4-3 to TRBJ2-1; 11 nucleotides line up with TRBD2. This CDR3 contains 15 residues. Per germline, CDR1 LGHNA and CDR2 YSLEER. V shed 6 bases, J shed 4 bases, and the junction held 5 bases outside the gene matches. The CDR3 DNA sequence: TGCGCCAGCAGGCTACGACTAGCGGGGTACAATGAGCAGTTCTTC. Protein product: CASRLRLAGYNEQFF.

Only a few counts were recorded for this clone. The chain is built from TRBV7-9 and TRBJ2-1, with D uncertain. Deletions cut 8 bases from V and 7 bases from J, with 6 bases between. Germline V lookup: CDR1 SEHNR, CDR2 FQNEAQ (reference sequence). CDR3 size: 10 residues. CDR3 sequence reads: CASDGNEQFF. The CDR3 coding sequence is TGTGCCAGCGACGGGAATGAGCAGTTCTTC.

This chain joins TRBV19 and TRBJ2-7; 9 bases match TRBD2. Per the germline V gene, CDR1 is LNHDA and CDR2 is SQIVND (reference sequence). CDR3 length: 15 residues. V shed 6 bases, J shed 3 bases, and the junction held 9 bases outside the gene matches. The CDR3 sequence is CASSTWAGGSYEQYF. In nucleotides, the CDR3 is TGTGCCAGTAGCACATGGGCGGGGGGGAGCTACGAGCAGTACTTC.

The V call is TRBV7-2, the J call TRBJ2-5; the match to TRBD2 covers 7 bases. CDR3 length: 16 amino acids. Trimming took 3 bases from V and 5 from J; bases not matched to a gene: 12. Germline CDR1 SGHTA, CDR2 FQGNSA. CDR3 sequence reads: CASSFAPGGSSETQYF. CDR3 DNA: TGTGCCAGCAGCTTCGCCCCGGGCGGGAGTTCTGAGACCCAGTACTTC.

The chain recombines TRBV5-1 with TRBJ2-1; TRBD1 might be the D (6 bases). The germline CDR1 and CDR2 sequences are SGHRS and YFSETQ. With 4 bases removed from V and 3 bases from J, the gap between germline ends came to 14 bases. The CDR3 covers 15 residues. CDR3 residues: CASSPKGVVYNEQFF. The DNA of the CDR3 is TGCGCCAGCAGCCCAAAGGGGGTAGTCTACAATGAGCAGTTCTTC. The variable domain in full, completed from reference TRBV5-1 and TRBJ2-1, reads KAGVTQTPRYLIKTRGQQVTLSCSPISGHRSVSWYQQTPGQGLQFLFEYFSETQRNKGNFPGRFSGRQFSNSRSEMNVSTLELGDSALYLCASSPKGVVYNEQFFGPGTRLTVL.

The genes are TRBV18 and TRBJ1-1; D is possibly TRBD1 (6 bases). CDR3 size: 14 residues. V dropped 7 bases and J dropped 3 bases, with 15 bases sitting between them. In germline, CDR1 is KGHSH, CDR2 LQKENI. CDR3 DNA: TGTGCCAGCTTAGGACAGAGCAGGGACACTGAAGCTTTCTTT. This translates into CASLGQSRDTEAFF. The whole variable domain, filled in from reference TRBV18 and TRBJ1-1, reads NAGVMQNPRHLVRRRGQEARLRCSPMKGHSHVYWYRQLPEEGLKFMVYLQKENIIDESGMPKERFSAEFPKEGPSILRIQQVVRGDSAAYFCASLGQSRDTEAFFGQGTRLTVV.

This CDR3 is CASSQDVPGQGYEKLFF. CDR3 nucleotides: TGCGCCAGCAGCCAAGATGTGCCGGGACAAGGATATGAAAAACTGTTTTTT. The chain couples TRBV4-3 to TRBJ1-4; D is possibly TRBD1 (6 bases). Between the trimmed V and J ends, which lost 0 bases and 6 bases, there was a span of 17 bases. CDR1 LGHNA and CDR2 YSLEER come from the germline V gene. The CDR3 consists of 17 residues.

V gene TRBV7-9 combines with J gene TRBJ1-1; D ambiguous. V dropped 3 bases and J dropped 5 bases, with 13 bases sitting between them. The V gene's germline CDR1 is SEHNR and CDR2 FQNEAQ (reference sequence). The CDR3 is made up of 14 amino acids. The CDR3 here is CASSFSPPGTEAFF. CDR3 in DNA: TGTGCCAGCAGCTTCAGCCCCCCGGGAACTGAAGCTTTCTTT.

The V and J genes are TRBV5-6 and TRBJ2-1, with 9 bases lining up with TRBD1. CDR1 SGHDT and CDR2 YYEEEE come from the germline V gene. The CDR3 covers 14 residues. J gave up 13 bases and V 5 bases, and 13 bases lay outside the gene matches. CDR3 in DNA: TGTGCCAGCAGTTACGACAGGGGGGTCGTGAAACAGTTCTTC. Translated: CASSYDRGVVKQFF.

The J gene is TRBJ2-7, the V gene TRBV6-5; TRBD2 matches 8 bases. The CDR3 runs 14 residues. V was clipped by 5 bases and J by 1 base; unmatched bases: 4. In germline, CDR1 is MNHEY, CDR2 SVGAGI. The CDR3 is CASSSGRSSYEQYF. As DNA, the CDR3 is TGTGCCAGCAGTAGCGGGAGAAGTTCCTACGAGCAGTACTTC.

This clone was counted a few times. CDR3 region: CASSLDSGITDTQYF. CDR3 DNA sequence: TGTGCCAGCAGCTTGGATAGCGGGATCACAGATACGCAGTATTTT. The chain carries TRBV5-4 and TRBJ2-3; TRBD2 matches at 8 bases. The V gene end was trimmed by 0 bases and the J gene end by 2 bases; junction bases not matched to a gene: 2. CDR1 is SGHNT and CDR2 is YYREEE in the germline V gene (reference sequence). This CDR3 spans 15 amino acids.

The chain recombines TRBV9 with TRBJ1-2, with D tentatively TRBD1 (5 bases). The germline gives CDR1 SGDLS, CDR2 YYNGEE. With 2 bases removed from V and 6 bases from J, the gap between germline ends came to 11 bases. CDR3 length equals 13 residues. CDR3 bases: TGTGCCAGCAGCGTCCGAAGGGGTAATGGCTACACCTTC. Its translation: CASSVRRGNGYTF.

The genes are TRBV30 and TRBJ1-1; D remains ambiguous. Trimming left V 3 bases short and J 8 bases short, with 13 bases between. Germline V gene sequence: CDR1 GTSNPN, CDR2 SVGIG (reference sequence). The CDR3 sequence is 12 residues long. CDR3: CAWRAAAYEAFF. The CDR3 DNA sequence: TGTGCCTGGAGGGCGGCGGCATACGAAGCTTTCTTT.

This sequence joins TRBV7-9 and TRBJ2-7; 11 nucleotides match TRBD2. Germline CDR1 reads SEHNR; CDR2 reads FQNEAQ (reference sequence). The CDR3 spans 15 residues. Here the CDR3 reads CASGGIAGGPYEQYF. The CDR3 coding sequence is TGTGCGTCGGGGGGCATAGCGGGAGGGCCGTACGAGCAGTACTTC.